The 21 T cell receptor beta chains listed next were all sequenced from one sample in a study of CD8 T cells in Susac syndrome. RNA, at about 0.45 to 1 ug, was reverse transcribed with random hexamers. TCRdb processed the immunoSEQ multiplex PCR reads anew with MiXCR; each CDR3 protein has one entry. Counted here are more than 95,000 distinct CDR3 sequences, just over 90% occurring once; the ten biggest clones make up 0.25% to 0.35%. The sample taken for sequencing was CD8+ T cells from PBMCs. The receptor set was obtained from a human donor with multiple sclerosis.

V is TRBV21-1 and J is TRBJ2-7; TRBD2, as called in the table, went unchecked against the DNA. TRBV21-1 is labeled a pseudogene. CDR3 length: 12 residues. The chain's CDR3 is CASIDGGGEQYV. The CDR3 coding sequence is TGTGCCAGCATCGACGGCGGGGGGGAGCAGTACGTC.

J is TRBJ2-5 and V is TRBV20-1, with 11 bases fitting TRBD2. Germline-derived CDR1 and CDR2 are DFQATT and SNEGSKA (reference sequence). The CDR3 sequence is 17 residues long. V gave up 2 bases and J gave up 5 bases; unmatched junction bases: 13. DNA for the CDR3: TGCAGTGCTAGACCTGAAGCGACTAGCGGGACGATGGAGACCCAGTACTTC. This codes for CSARPEATSGTMETQYF.

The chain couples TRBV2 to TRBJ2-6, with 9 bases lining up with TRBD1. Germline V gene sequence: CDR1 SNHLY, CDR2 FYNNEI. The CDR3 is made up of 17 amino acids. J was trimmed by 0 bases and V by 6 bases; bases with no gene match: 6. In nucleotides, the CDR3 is TGTGCCAGCAGAGAGACAGGGGGGGGCTCTGGGGCCAACGTCCTGACTTTC. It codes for CASRETGGGSGANVLTF.

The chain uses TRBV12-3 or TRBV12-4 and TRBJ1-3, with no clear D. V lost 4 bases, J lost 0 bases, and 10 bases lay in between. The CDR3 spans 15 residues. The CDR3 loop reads CASSSTLPSGNTIYF. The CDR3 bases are TGTGCCAGCAGTTCGACCCTCCCCTCTGGAAACACCATATATTTT.

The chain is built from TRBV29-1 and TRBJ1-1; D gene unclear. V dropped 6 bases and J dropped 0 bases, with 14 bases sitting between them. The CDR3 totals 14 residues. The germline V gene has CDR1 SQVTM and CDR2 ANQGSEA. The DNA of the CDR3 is TGCAGCGTCCGAACACAAAATATGAACACTGAAGCTTTCTTT. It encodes CSVRTQNMNTEAFF.

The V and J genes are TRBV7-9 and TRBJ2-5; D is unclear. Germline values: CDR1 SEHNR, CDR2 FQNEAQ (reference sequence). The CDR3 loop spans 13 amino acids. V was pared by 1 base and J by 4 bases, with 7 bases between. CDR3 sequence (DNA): TGTGCCAGCAGCTTAGGGACGGGAGAGACCCAGTACTTC. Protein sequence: CASSLGTGETQYF.

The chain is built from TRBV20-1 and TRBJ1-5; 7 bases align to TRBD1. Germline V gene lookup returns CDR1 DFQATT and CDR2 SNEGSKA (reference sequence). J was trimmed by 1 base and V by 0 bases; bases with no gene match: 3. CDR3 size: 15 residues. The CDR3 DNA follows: TGCAGTGCTAGAGATGACAGGGAAAGCAATCAGCCCCAGCATTTT. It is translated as CSARDDRESNQPQHF.

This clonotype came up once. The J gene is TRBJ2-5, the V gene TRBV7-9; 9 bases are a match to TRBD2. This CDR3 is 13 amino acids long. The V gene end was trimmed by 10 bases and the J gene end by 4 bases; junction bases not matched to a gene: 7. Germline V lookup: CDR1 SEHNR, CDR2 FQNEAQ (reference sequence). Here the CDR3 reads CATQQRGVETQYF. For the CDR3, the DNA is TGTGCCACCCAGCAGCGGGGGGTAGAGACCCAGTACTTC.

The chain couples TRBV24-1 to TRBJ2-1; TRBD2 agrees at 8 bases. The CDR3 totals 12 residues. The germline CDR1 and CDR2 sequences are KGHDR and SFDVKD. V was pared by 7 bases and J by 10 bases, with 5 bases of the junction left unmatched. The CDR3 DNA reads TGTGCCACCAGCCAAAGCGGGGGAGAGCAGTTCTTC. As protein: CATSQSGGEQFF.

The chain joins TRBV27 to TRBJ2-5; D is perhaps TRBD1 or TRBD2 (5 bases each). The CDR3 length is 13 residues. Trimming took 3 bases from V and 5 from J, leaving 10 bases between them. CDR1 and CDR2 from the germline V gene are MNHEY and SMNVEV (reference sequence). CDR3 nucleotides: TGTGCCAGCAGTTTCCAGGGCGGGGAGACCCAGTACTTC. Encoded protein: CASSFQGGETQYF.

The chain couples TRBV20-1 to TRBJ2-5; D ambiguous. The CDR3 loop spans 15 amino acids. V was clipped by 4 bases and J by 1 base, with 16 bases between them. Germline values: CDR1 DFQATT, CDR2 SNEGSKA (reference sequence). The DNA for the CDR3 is TGCAGTGCTACCTCAAGAATGACAAGCCAAGAGACCCAGTACTTC. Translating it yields CSATSRMTSQETQYF.

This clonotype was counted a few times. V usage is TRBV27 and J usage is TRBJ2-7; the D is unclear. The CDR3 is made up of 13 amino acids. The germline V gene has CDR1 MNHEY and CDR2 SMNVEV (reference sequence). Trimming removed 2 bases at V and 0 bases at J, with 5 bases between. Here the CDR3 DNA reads TGTGCCAGCAGTTTACGCGGCTCCTACGAGCAGTACTTC. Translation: CASSLRGSYEQYF.

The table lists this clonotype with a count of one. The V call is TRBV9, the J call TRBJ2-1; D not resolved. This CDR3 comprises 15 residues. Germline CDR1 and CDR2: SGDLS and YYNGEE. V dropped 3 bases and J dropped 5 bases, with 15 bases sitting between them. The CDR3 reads CASSASRLGDNEQFF. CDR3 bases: TGTGCCAGCAGCGCCAGCCGGCTTGGAGACAATGAGCAGTTCTTC. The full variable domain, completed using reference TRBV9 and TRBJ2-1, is DSGVTQTPKHLITATGQRVTLRCSPRSGDLSVYWYQQSLDQGLQFLIQYYNGEERAKGNILERFSAQQFPDLHSELNLSSLELGDSALYFCASSASRLGDNEQFFGPGTRLTVL.

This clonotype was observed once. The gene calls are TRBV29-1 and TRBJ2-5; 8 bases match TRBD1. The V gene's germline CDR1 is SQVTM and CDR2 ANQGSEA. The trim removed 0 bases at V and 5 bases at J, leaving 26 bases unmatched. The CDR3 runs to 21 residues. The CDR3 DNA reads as TGCAGCGTTGAAGATTCCTTTTTTTCGGGACAGGTAACGGGAGATAGGGAGACCCAGTACTTC. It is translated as CSVEDSFFSGQVTGDRETQYF.

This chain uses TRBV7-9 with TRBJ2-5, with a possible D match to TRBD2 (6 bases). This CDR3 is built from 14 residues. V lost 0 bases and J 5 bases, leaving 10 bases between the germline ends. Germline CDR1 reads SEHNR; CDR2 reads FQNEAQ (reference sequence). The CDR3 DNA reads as TGTGCCAGCAGCTTAGCGCGGGGAGCCGAGACCCAGTACTTC. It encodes CASSLARGAETQYF.

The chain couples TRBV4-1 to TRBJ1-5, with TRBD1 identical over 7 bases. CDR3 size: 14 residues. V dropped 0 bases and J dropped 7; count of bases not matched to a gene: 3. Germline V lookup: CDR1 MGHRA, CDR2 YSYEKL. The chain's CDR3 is CASSQEGGRQPQHF. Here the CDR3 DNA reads TGCGCCAGCAGCCAAGAAGGGGGCCGGCAGCCCCAGCATTTT.

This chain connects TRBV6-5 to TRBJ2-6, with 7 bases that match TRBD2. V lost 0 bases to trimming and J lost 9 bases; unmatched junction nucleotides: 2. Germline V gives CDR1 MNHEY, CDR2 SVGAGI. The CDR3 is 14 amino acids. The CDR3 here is CASSYSGGYNVLTF. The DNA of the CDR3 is TGTGCCAGCAGTTACTCGGGGGGGTACAACGTCCTGACTTTC.

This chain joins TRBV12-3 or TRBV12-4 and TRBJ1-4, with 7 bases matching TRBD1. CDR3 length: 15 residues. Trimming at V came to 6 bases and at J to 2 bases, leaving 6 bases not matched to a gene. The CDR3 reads CASSRIRGTNEKLFF. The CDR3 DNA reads TGTGCCAGCAGCCGGATCAGGGGGACTAATGAAAAACTGTTTTTT.

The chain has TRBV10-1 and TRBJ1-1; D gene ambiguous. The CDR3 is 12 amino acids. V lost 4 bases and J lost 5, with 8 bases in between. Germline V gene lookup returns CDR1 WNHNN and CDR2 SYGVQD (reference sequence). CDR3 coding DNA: TGCGCCAGCAGTGGGCCTAATACTGAAGCTTTCTTT. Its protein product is CASSGPNTEAFF.

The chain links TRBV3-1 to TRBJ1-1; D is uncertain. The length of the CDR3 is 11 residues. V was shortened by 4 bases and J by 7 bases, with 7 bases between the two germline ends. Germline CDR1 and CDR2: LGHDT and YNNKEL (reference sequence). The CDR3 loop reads CASSLSDEAFF. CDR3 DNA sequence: TGTGCCAGCAGCCTTTCGGATGAAGCTTTCTTT.

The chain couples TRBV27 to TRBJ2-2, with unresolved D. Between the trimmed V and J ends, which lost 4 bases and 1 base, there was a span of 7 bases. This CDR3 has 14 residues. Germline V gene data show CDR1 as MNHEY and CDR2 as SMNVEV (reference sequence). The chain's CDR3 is CASSWALNTGELFF. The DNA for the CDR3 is TGTGCCAGCAGTTGGGCACTGAACACCGGGGAGCTGTTTTTT.